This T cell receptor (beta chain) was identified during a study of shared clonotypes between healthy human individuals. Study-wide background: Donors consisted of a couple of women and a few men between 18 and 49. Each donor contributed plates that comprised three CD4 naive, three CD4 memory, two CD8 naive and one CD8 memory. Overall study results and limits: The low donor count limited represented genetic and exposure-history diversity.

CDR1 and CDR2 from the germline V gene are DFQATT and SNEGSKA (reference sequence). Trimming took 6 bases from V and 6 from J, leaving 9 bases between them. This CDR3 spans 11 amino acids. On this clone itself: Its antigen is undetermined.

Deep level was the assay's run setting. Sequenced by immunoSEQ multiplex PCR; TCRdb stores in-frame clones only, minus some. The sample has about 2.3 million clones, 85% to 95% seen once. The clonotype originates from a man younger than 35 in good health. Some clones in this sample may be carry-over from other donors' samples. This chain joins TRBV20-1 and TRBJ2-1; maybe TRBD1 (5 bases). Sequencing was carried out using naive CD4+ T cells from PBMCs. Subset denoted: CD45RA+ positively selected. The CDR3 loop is CSARDFNEQFF. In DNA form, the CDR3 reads TGCAGTGCCAGGGATTTCAATGAGCAGTTCTTC.